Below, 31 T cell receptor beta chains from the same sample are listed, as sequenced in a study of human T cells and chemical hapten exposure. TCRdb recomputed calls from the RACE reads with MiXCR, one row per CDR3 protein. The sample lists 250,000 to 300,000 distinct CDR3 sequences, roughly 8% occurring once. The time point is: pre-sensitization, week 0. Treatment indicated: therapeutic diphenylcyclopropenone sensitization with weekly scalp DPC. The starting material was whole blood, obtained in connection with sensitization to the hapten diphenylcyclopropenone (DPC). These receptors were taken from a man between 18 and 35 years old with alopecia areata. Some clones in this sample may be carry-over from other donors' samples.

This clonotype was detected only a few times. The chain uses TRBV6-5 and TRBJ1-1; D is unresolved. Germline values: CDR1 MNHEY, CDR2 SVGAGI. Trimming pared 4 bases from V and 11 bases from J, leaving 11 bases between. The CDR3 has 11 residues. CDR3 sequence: CASSFGSPAFF. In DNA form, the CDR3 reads TGTGCCAGCAGTTTCGGTAGTCCGGCTTTCTTT.

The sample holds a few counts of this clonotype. The CDR3 coding sequence is TGCGCCAGCAGCTTGGACAATGCTTTCGAGCAGTACTTC. This translates into CASSLDNAFEQYF. The V call is TRBV5-1, the J call TRBJ2-7; no firm D call. The CDR3 length is 13 residues. Trimming removed 0 bases at V and 6 bases at J, with 10 bases between. Germline V gives CDR1 SGHRS, CDR2 YFSETQ.

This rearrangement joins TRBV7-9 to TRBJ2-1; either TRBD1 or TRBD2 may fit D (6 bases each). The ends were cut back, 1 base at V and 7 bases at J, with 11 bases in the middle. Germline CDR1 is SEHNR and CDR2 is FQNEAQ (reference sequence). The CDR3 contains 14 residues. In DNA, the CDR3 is TGTGCCAGCAGCTTAGAGGGGGGACGGAATGAGCAGTTCTTC. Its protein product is CASSLEGGRNEQFF.

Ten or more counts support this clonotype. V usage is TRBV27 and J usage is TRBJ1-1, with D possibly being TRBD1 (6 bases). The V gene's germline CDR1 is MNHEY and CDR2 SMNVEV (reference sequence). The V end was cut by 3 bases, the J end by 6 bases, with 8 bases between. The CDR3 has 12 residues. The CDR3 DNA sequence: TGTGCCAGCAGTTTTAGGGGGGCTGAAGCTTTCTTT. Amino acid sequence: CASSFRGAEAFF.

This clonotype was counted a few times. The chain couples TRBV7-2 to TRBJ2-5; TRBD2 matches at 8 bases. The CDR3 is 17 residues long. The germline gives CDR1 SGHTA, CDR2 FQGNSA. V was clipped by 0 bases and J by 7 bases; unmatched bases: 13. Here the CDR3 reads CASSLAGGLVVSGTQYF. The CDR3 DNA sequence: TGTGCCAGCAGCTTAGCGGGGGGACTAGTTGTGTCTGGGACCCAGTACTTC.

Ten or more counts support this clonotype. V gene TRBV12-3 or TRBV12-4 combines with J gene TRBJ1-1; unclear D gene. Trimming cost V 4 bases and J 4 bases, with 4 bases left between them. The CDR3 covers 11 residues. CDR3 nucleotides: TGTGCCAGCAGTTGGGGCACTGAAGCTTTCTTT. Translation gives CASSWGTEAFF.

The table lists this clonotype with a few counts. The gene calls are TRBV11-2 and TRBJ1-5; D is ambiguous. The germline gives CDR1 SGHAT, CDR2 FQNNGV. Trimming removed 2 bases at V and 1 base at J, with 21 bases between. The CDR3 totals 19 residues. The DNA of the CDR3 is TGTGCCAGCAGCTTATTACGGGAGCACAGCAGTAAAAGCAATCAGCCCCAGCATTTT. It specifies CASSLLREHSSKSNQPQHF.

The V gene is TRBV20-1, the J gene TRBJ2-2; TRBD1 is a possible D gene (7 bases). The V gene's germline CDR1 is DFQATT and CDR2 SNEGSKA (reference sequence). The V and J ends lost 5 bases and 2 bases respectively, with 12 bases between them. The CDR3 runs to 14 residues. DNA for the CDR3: TGCAGTGCTGCAGGGGGGATTAACACCGGGGAGCTGTTTTTT. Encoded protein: CSAAGGINTGELFF.

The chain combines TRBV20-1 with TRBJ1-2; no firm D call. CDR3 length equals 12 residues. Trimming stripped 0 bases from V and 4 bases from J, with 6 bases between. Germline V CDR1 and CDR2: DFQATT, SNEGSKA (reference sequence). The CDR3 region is CSARDQVYGYTF. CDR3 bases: TGCAGTGCTAGAGACCAAGTCTATGGCTACACCTTC.

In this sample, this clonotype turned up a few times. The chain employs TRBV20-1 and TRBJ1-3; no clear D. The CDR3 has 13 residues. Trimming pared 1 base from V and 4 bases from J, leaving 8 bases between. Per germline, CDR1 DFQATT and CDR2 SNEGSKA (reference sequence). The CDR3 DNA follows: TGCAGTGCTAGAGTGGTGGGGGGAAACACCATATATTTT. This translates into CSARVVGGNTIYF.

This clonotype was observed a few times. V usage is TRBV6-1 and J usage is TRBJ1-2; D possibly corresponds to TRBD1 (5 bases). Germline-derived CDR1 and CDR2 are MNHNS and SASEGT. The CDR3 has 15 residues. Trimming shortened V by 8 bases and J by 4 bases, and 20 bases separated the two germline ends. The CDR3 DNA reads TGTGCCAGCCTAGGGCCGTCGGGGGAGGGCTATGGCTACACCTTC. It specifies CASLGPSGEGYGYTF.

This CDR3 reads CASFGQKLFF. The DNA for the CDR3 is TGTGCCAGCTTCGGGCAAAAACTGTTTTTT. J is TRBJ1-4 and V is TRBV6-1; D not resolved. Trimming pared 8 bases from V and 9 bases from J, leaving 7 bases between. The CDR3 is 10 amino acids. Per germline, CDR1 MNHNS and CDR2 SASEGT.

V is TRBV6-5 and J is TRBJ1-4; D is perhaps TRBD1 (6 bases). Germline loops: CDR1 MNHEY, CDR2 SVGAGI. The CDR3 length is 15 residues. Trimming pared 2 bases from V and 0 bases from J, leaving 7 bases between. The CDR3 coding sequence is TGTGCCAGCAGTTACGAGGGGGCAACTAATGAAAAACTGTTTTTT. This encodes CASSYEGATNEKLFF.

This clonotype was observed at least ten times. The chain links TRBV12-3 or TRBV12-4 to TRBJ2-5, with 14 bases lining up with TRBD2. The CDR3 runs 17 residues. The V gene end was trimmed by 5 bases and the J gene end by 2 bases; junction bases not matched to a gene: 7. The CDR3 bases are TGTGCCAGCAGTGTGGGGACTAGCGGGGGTGTTCAAGAGACCCAGTACTTC. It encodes CASSVGTSGGVQETQYF.

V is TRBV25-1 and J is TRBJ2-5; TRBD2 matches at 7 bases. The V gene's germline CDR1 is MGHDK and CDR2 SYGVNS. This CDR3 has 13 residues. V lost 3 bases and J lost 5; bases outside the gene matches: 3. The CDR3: CASSDASGETQYF. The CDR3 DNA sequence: TGTGCCAGCAGTGATGCTAGCGGCGAGACCCAGTACTTC.

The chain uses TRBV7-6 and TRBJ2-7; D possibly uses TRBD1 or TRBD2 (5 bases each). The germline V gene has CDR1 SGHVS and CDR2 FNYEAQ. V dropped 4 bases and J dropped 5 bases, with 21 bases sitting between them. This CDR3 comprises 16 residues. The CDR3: CASSSGRSLSTHEQYV. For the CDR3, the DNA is TGTGCCAGCAGCTCGGGACGGTCCTTGTCGACCCACGAGCAGTACGTC.

CDR3 in amino acids: CSVGGDNQPQHF. CDR3 DNA sequence: TGCAGCGTTGGGGGTGACAATCAGCCCCAGCATTTT. The chain has TRBV29-1 and TRBJ1-5; no definite D call. The CDR3 covers 12 residues. Between the trimmed V and J ends, which lost 4 bases and 3 bases, there was a span of 7 bases. Germline CDR1 and CDR2: SQVTM and ANQGSEA.

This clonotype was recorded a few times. The CDR3 nucleotides read TGTGCCAGCAGAGGGTCTAGCACAGATACGCAGTATTTT. This translates into CASRGSSTDTQYF. The V gene is TRBV7-9, the J gene TRBJ2-3; D unclear. Between the trimmed V and J ends, which lost 6 bases and 0 bases, there was a span of 7 bases. CDR1 and CDR2 (germline): SEHNR, FQNEAQ (reference sequence). The CDR3 has 13 residues.

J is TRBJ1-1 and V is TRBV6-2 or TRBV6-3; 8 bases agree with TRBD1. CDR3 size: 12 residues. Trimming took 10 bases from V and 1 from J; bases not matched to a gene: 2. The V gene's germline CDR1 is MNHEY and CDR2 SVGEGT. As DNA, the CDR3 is TGTGCCACACAGGGGGAGAACACTGAAGCTTTCTTT. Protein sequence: CATQGENTEAFF.

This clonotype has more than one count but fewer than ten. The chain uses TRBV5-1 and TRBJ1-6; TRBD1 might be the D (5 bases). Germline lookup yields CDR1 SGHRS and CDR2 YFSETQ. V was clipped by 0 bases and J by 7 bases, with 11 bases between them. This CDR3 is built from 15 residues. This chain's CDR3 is CASSLARQGNSPLHF. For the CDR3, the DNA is TGCGCCAGCAGCTTGGCCAGGCAGGGAAATTCACCCCTCCACTTT.

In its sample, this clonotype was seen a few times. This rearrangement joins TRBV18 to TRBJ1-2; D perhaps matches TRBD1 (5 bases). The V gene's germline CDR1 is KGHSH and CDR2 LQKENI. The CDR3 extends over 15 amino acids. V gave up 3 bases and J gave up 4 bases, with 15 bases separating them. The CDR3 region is CASSPAEGTSYGYTF. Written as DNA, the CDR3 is TGTGCCAGCTCACCCGCGGAGGGGACGAGCTATGGCTACACCTTC.

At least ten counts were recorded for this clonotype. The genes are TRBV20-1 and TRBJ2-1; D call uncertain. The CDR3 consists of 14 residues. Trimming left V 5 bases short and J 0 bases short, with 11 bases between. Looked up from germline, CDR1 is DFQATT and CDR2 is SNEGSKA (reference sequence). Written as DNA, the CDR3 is TGCAGTGCTTTGGGATCTTCCTCCTACAATGAGCAGTTCTTC. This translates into CSALGSSSYNEQFF.

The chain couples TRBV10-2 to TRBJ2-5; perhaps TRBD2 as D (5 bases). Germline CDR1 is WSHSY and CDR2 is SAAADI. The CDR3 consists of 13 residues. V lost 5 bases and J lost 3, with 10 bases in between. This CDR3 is CASSWASKETQYF. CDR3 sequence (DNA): TGCGCCAGCAGTTGGGCTAGCAAAGAGACCCAGTACTTC.

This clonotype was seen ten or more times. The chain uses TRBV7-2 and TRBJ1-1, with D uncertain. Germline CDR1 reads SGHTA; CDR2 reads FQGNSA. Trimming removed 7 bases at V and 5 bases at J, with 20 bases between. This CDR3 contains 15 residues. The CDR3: CASKMRTPLYTEAFF. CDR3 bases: TGTGCCAGCAAGATGAGGACTCCCCTTTATACTGAAGCTTTCTTT.

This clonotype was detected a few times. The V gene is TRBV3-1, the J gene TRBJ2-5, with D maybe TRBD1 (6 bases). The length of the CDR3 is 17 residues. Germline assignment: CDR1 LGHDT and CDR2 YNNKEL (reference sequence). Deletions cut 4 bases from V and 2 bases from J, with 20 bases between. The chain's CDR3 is CASSPRKKIRGQETQYF. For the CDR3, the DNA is TGTGCCAGCAGCCCCAGAAAGAAAATAAGGGGGCAAGAGACCCAGTACTTC.

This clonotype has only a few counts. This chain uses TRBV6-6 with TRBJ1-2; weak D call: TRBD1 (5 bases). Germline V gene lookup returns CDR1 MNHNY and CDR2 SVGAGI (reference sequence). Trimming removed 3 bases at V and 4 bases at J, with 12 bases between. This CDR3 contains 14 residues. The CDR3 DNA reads TGTGCCAGCAGTTATACGGAGGGGTTCTATGGCTACACCTTC. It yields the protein CASSYTEGFYGYTF.

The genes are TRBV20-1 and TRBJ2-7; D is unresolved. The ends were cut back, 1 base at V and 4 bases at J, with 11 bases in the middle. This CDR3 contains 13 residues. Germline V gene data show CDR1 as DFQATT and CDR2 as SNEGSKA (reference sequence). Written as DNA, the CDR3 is TGCAGTGCTAGAGGAACAGAAGGGTACGAGCAGTACTTC. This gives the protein CSARGTEGYEQYF.

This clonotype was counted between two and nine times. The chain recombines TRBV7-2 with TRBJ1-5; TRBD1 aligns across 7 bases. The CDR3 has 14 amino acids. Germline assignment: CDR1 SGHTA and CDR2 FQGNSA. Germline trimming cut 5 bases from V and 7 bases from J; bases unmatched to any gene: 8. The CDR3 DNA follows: TGTGCCAGCAGCCGCGACAGGGTCAGGCAGCCCCAGCATTTT. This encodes CASSRDRVRQPQHF.

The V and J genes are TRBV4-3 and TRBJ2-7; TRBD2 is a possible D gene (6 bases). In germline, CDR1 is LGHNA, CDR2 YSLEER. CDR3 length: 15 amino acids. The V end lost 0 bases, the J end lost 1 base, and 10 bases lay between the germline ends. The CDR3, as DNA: TGCGCCAGCAGCCAAGATTCCGGGACTTCCTACGAGCAGTACTTC. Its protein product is CASSQDSGTSYEQYF.

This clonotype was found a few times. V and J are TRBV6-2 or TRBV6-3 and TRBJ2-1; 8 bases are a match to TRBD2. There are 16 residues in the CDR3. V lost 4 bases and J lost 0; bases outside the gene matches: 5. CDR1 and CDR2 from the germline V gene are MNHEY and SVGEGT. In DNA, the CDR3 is TGTGCCAGCAGTTTTCCGGGGGGGCCCTCCTACAATGAGCAGTTCTTC. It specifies CASSFPGGPSYNEQFF.

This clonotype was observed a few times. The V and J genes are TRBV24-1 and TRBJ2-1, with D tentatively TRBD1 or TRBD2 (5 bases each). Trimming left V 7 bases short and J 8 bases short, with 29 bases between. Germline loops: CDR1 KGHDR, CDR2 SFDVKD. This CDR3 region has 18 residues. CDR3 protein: CATRSGPRYRPSGDEQFF. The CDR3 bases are TGTGCCACCAGGTCGGGCCCCCGTTACAGGCCATCCGGGGATGAGCAGTTCTTC.